These 27 T cell receptor beta chains originate from one sample sequenced in a study of technical replicates of blood from several donors. TCRdb's table, derived via immunoSEQ multiplex PCR, lists solely in-frame clones and lacks some. Among about 93,000 clones listed, 95% were seen once. Sequenced sample: T cells isolated from PBMCs. These receptors all stem from a human donor in good health.

The chain has TRBV28 and TRBJ1-6, with a tentative D call TRBD1 (6 bases). The germline V and J ends were trimmed by 6 bases and 6 bases, with 9 bases remaining between them. The CDR3 has 13 amino acids. Germline CDR1 is MDHEN and CDR2 is SYDVKM. CDR3: CASSDRTNSPLHF. In DNA form, the CDR3 reads TGTGCCAGCAGCGACAGGACTAATTCACCCCTCCACTTT.

The CDR3 is CASSSFSSYNEQFF. The DNA for the CDR3 is TGTGCCAGCTCTAGCTTTAGCTCCTACAATGAGCAGTTCTTC. This rearrangement joins TRBV9 to TRBJ2-1; possible D gene TRBD2, 5 bases. Trimming cost V 7 bases and J 0 bases, with 11 bases left between them. The germline gives CDR1 SGDLS, CDR2 YYNGEE. This CDR3 comprises 14 residues.

The chain employs TRBV11-3 and TRBJ1-1; D possibly corresponds to TRBD1 (5 bases). Trimming removed 2 bases from V and 1 base from J, with 11 bases in between. CDR1 is SGHNT and CDR2 is YENEEA in the germline V gene. CDR3 length: 15 amino acids. The CDR3 is CASSLIIGANTEAFF. The CDR3 nucleotides read TGTGCCAGCAGCTTAATCATAGGGGCGAACACTGAAGCTTTCTTT.

The V and J genes are TRBV28 and TRBJ1-6; D is ambiguous. V was clipped by 1 base and J by 5 bases, with 6 bases between them. The CDR3 contains 14 residues. The germline V gene has CDR1 MDHEN and CDR2 SYDVKM. The CDR3 spells CASSLSGHNSPLHF. In DNA form, the CDR3 reads TGTGCCAGCAGTTTATCTGGCCATAATTCACCCCTCCACTTT.

This clone came up once. Sequence at one end of the junction differs from germline and may be a read error. V is TRBV28 and J is TRBJ1-1; D not certain. This CDR3 spans 15 amino acids. Germline V lookup: CDR1 MDHEN, CDR2 SYDVKM. The CDR3 reads CASSLWSGRNTEAFF. The CDR3, as DNA: TGTGCCAGCAGTCTATGGTCGGGAAGGAACACTGAAGCTTTCTTT.

The chain couples TRBV25-1 to TRBJ2-7; the D gene is possibly TRBD2 (6 bases). Germline V gene data show CDR1 as MGHDK and CDR2 as SYGVNS. The ends were cut back, 4 bases at V and 3 bases at J, with 16 bases in the middle. This CDR3 spans 15 amino acids. The CDR3, as DNA: TGTGCCAGCAGTGTATCCCCGGGGGACGGCTACGAGCAGTACTTC. As protein: CASSVSPGDGYEQYF.

This CDR3 is CASSDGRADEQYF. CDR3 nucleotide sequence: TGTGCCAGCAGTGACGGGAGGGCGGACGAGCAGTACTTC. This chain connects TRBV2 to TRBJ2-7; the match to TRBD2 covers 8 bases. This CDR3 is built from 13 residues. With V trimmed by 3 bases and J by 5 bases, 3 bases remained unmatched. Germline V gene data show CDR1 as SNHLY and CDR2 as FYNNEI.

The V and J genes are TRBV2 and TRBJ1-2; maybe TRBD1 (5 bases). The CDR3 consists of 11 residues. V lost 5 bases to trimming and J lost 7 bases, with 8 bases between them. Germline values: CDR1 SNHLY, CDR2 FYNNEI. The CDR3 loop reads CASSPQGGYTF. Here the CDR3 DNA reads TGTGCCAGCAGTCCTCAGGGTGGCTACACCTTC.

As concerns this clone: At one end, the junction sequence differs from germline, possibly due to a read error. The chain employs TRBV7-6 and TRBJ1-3, with TRBD1 identical over 10 bases. The CDR3 sequence is 16 residues long. Germline CDR1 is SGHVS and CDR2 is FNYEAQ. CDR3 region: CASSDSFRDRGTTIYF. For the CDR3, the DNA is TGTGCCAGCAGCGACTCATTCCGGGACAGGGGAACCACCATATATTTT. The full variable domain, completed using reference TRBV7-6 and TRBJ1-3, is GAGVSQSPRYKVTKRGQDVALRCDPISGHVSLYWYRQALGQGPEFLTYFNYEAQQDKSGLPNDRFSAERPEGSISTLTIQRTEQRDSAMYRCASSDSFRDRGTTIYFGEGSWLTVV.

Only a few counts were recorded for this clone. CDR3 DNA: TGCGCCAGCAGCTTCCGTCCCACAGCGAACACTGAAGCTTTCTTT. It specifies CASSFRPTANTEAFF. The chain combines TRBV5-1 with TRBJ1-1; unclear D gene. The CDR3 is made up of 15 amino acids. CDR1 is SGHRS, CDR2 YFSETQ, per germline. Trimming stripped 2 bases from V and 1 base from J, with 12 bases between.

This clone showed up just once. The chain carries TRBV6-1 and TRBJ2-7; D is perhaps TRBD2 (5 bases). Germline CDR1 and CDR2: MNHNS and SASEGT. This CDR3 region has 13 residues. Trimming took off 1 base at V and 5 bases at J, with 9 bases between the two ends. The DNA for the CDR3 is TGTGCCAGCAGTGAAGGTGGGAGCAACGAGCAGTACTTC. Translation: CASSEGGSNEQYF.

This clone appeared once. The gene calls are TRBV19 and TRBJ1-5; D might be TRBD1 (6 bases). CDR1 is LNHDA and CDR2 is SQIVND in the germline V gene (reference sequence). The CDR3 has 15 residues. Trimming left V 0 bases short and J 7 bases short, with 13 bases between. For the CDR3, the DNA is TGTGCCAGTAGTATAGATTCAGGGGCAGGGCAGCCCCAGCATTTT. It is translated as CASSIDSGAGQPQHF.

The chain recombines TRBV6-1 with TRBJ1-1; TRBD1 might be the D (5 bases). Per the germline V gene, CDR1 is MNHNS and CDR2 is SASEGT. There are 17 residues in the CDR3. V was trimmed by 1 base and J by 1 base, leaving 16 bases between them. The CDR3 loop is CASSEDGRGRANTEAFF. The CDR3 nucleotides read TGTGCCAGCAGTGAAGACGGGAGGGGCAGGGCGAACACTGAAGCTTTCTTT.

The chain employs TRBV4-1 and TRBJ2-7; 7 bases agree with TRBD2. Trimming cost V 3 bases and J 4 bases; bases outside gene matches: 12. CDR1 is MGHRA, CDR2 YSYEKL, per germline. The CDR3 spans 16 residues. The CDR3 DNA is TGCGCCAGCAGCCAGACTGGGGGAGGGGATTCGTACGAGCAGTACTTC. This translates into CASSQTGGGDSYEQYF.

The CDR3 region has the DNA TGTGCCAGCAGTTTAGTCGGGACAGCTCAAGAGACCCAGTACTTC. Protein product: CASSLVGTAQETQYF. The chain uses TRBV28 and TRBJ2-5; 7 bases fit TRBD1. From germline, CDR1 is MDHEN and CDR2 SYDVKM. Losses at the gene ends were 2 bases for V and 2 bases for J; bases not matched to a gene: 5. The CDR3 totals 15 residues.

The CDR3 reads CSVFQNTEAFF. In DNA form, the CDR3 reads TGCAGCGTTTTCCAGAACACTGAAGCTTTCTTT. V and J are TRBV29-1 and TRBJ1-1; no firm D call. Per germline, CDR1 SQVTM and CDR2 ANQGSEA. CDR3 length equals 11 residues. V was pared by 5 bases and J by 1 base, with 5 bases between.

The V call is TRBV5-1, the J call TRBJ2-1; D remains ambiguous. The CDR3 loop spans 14 amino acids. Per germline, CDR1 SGHRS and CDR2 YFSETQ. Trimming took 0 bases from V and 0 from J, leaving 4 bases between them. CDR3 region: CASSLDSSYNEQFF. The CDR3 DNA is TGCGCCAGCAGCTTGGACAGCTCCTACAATGAGCAGTTCTTC.

This chain connects TRBV7-2 to TRBJ2-1; 15 nucleotides agree with TRBD2. V lost 4 bases to trimming and J lost 7 bases; unmatched junction nucleotides: 5. Germline V gene data show CDR1 as SGHTA and CDR2 as FQGNSA. The CDR3 loop spans 16 amino acids. CDR3 DNA: TGTGCCAGCAGCTCCTGGACTAGCGGGAGGGTGAATGAGCAGTTCTTC. This encodes CASSSWTSGRVNEQFF.

Only one count was recorded for this clone. The rearrangement uses TRBV21-1 and TRBJ1-2; TRBD1 was called by the table and not checked on the DNA. TRBV21-1 is classified as a pseudogene. There are 15 residues in the CDR3. The DNA for the CDR3 is TGTGCCAGCAGAACGCAGGTGCCTCAGATGGGTGGCTACACCTTC. It yields the protein CASRTQVPQMGGYTF.

The rearrangement uses TRBV5-1 and TRBJ2-7, with D tentatively TRBD1 (6 bases). The V gene lost 6 bases and the J gene lost 0 bases, with 19 bases spanning the gap. Germline V gives CDR1 SGHRS, CDR2 YFSETQ. There are 16 residues in the CDR3. The CDR3 DNA sequence: TGCGCCAGCAAGCGGCAGGGGCCGCAAGACTCCTACGAGCAGTACTTC. This encodes CASKRQGPQDSYEQYF.

The J gene is TRBJ1-1, the V gene TRBV5-1; TRBD1 matches at 9 bases. Germline V lookup: CDR1 SGHRS, CDR2 YFSETQ. The trim removed 4 bases at V and 3 bases at J, leaving 4 bases unmatched. The CDR3 loop spans 14 amino acids. This CDR3 is CASSRGQGDTEAFF. The CDR3, as DNA: TGCGCCAGCAGCAGGGGACAGGGTGACACTGAAGCTTTCTTT.

The chain links TRBV28 to TRBJ2-4, with D tentatively TRBD2 (5 bases). Per germline, CDR1 MDHEN and CDR2 SYDVKM. The CDR3 totals 12 residues. The V and J ends lost 8 bases and 4 bases respectively, with 9 bases between them. DNA for the CDR3: TGTGCCAGCCAGCGGATAAAAAACATTCAGTACTTC. Its translation is CASQRIKNIQYF.

The chain recombines TRBV19 with TRBJ2-7; D not certain. This CDR3 contains 17 residues. Per the germline V gene, CDR1 is LNHDA and CDR2 is SQIVND (reference sequence). The ends were cut back, 3 bases at V and 0 bases at J, with 18 bases in the middle. The CDR3 DNA reads TGTGCCAGTAGTATGTGGCTCGTTCCAGGTAGCTCCTACGAGCAGTACTTC. It specifies CASSMWLVPGSSYEQYF.

J is TRBJ1-4 and V is TRBV19; 7 nucleotides line up with TRBD1. Unmatched junction bases numbered 10, after V lost 11 bases and J lost 4 bases. The CDR3 is 14 residues long. Germline V gene data show CDR1 as LNHDA and CDR2 as SQIVND (reference sequence). DNA of the CDR3: TGTGCCGGACTCTGGACAGGTCATAATGAAAAACTGTTTTTT. This gives the protein CAGLWTGHNEKLFF.

The chain links TRBV25-1 to TRBJ1-4; tentatively, D is TRBD1 (5 bases). The CDR3 sequence is 13 residues long. Germline V gene sequence: CDR1 MGHDK, CDR2 SYGVNS. V lost 4 bases to trimming and J lost 7 bases, with 10 bases between them. CDR3 coding DNA: TGTGCCAGCAGTGGGGGGGTTGGTGAAAAACTGTTTTTT. Its protein is CASSGGVGEKLFF.

The rearrangement joins TRBV7-6 to TRBJ2-7; a weak D match, TRBD1 (5 bases). V shed 4 bases and J shed 6 bases, with 13 bases lying between them. CDR3 size: 13 residues. In germline, CDR1 is SGHVS, CDR2 FNYEAQ. The CDR3 DNA reads TGTGCCAGCAGCTCCCCTCAGGGAACCGAGCAGTACTTC. Its protein is CASSSPQGTEQYF.

The chain is built from TRBV4-1 and TRBJ1-5; 9 bases agree with TRBD1. Trimming cost V 4 bases and J 4 bases; bases outside gene matches: 5. Germline V CDR1 and CDR2: MGHRA, YSYEKL. The CDR3 is 15 residues long. CDR3 sequence reads: CASSPGTGTNQPQHF. The CDR3 DNA follows: TGCGCCAGCAGCCCGGGGACAGGGACTAATCAGCCCCAGCATTTT.